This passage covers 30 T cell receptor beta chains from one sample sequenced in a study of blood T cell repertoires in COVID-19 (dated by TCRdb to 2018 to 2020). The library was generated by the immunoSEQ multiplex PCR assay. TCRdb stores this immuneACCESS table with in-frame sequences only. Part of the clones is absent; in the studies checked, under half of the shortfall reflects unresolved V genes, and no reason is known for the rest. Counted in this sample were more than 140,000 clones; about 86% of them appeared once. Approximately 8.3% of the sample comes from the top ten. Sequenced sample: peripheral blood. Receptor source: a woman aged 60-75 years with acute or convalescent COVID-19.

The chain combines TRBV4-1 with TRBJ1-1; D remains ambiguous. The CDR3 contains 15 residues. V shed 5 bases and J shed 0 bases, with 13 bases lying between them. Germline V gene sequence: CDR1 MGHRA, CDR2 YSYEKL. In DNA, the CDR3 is TGCGCCAGCAGCTCCCAAACAGTGATGAACACTGAAGCTTTCTTT. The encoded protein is CASSSQTVMNTEAFF.

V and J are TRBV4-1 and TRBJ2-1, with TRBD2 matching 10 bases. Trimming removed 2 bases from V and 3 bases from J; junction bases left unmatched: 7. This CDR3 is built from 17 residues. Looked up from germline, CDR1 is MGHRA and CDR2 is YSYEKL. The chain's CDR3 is CASSQMASGGIYNEQFF. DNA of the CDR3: TGCGCCAGCAGCCAAATGGCTAGCGGGGGTATCTACAATGAGCAGTTCTTC.

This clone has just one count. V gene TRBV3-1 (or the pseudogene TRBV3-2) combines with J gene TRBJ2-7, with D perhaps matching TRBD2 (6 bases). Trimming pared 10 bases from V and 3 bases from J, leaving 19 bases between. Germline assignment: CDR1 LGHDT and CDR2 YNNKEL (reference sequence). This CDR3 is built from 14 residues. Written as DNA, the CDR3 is TGTGCCACCACGGGTCGGCGGGGTGTCTACGAGCAGTACTTC. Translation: CATTGRRGVYEQYF.

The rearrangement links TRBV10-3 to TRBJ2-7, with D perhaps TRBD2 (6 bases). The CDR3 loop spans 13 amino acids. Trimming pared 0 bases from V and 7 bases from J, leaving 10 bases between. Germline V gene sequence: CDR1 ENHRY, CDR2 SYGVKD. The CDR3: CAISESAGGEQYF. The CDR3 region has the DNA TGTGCCATCAGTGAGTCGGCCGGGGGAGAGCAGTACTTC.

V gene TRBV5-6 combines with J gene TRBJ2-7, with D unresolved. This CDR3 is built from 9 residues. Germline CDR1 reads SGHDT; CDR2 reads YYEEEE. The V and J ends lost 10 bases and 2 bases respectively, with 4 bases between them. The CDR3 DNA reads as TGTGCCGTAACCTACGAGCAGTACTTC. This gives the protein CAVTYEQYF.

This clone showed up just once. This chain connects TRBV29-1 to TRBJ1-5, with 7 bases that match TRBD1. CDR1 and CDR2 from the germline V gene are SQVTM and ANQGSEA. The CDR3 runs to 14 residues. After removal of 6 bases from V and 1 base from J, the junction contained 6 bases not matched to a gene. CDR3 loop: CSVATGQSNQPQHF. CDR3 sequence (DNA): TGCAGCGTCGCGACAGGGCAAAGCAATCAGCCCCAGCATTTT.

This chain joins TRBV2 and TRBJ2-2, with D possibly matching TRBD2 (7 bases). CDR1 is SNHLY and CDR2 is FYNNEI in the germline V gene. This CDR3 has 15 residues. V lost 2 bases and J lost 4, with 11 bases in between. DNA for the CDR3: TGTGCCAGCAGTGAATTGGGGGGGCGCACCGGGGAGCTGTTTTTT. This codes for CASSELGGRTGELFF. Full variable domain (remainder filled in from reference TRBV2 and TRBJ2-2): EPEVTQTPSHQVTQMGQEVILRCVPISNHLYFYWYRQILGQKVEFLVSFYNNEISEKSEIFDDQFSVERPDGSNFTLKIRSTKLEDSAMYFCASSELGGRTGELFFGEGSRLTVL.

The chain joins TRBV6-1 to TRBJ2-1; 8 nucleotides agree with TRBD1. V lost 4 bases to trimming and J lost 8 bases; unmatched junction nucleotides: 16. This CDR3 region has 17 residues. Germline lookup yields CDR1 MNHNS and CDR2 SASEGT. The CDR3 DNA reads TGTGCCAGCAGTGCTTTCGAAGGGGACAGGTTCCTTCATGAGCAGTTCTTC. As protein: CASSAFEGDRFLHEQFF.

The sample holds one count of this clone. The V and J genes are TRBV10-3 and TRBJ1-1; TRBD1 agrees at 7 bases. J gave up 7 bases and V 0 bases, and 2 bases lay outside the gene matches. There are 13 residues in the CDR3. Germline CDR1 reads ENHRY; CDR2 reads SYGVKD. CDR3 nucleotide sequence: TGTGCCATCAGTGAGTCCGGGACAGTTGAAGCTTTCTTT. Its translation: CAISESGTVEAFF.

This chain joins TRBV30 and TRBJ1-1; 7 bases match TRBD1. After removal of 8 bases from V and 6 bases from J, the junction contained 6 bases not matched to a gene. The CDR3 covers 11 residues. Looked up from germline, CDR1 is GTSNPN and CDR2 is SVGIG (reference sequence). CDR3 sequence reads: CARQGTAEAFF. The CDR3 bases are TGTGCCCGACAGGGAACGGCTGAAGCTTTCTTT.

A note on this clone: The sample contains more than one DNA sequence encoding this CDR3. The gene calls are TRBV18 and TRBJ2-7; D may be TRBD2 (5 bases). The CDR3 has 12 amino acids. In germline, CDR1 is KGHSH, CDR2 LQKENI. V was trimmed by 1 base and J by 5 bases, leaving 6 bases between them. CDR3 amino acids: CASSPQGDEQYF. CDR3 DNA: TGTGCCAGCTCACCACAGGGAGACGAGCAGTACTTC.

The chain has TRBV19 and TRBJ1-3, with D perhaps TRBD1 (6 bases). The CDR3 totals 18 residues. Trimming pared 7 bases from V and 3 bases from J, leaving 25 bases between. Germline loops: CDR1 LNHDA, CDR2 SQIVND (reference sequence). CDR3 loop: CASTHGGRGRDFGNTIYF. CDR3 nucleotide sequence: TGTGCCAGTACCCACGGAGGCAGGGGTCGGGATTTTGGAAACACCATATATTTT.

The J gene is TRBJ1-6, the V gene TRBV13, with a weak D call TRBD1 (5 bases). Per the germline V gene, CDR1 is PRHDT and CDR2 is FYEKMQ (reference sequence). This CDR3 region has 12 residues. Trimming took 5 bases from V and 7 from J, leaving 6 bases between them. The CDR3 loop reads CASSRQNSPLHF. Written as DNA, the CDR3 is TGTGCCAGCAGCAGACAGAATTCACCCCTCCACTTT. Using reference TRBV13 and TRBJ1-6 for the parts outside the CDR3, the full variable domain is AAGVIQSPRHLIKEKRETATLKCYPIPRHDTVYWYQQGPGQDPQFLISFYEKMQSDKGSIPDRFSAQQFSDYHSELNMSSLELGDSALYFCASSRQNSPLHFGNGTRLTVT.

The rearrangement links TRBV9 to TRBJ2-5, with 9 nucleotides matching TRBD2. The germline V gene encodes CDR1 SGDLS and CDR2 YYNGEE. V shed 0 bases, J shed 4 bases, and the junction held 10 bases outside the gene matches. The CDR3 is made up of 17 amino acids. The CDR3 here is CASSVGTWRGGRETQYF. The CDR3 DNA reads TGTGCCAGCAGCGTAGGGACTTGGCGGGGGGGCCGAGAGACCCAGTACTTC.

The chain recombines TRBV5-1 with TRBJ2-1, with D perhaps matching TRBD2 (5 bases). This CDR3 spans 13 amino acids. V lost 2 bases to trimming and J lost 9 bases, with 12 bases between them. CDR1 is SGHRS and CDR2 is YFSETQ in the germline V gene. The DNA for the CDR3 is TGCGCCAGCAGCTTTTTGGGAGAGGTTGAGCAGTTCTTC. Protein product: CASSFLGEVEQFF.

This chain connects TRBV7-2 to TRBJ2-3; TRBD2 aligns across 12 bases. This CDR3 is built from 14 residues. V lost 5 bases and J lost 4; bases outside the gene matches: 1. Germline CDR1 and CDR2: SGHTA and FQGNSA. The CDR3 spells CASSASGGADTQYF. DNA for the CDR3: TGTGCCAGCAGCGCTAGCGGGGGGGCAGATACGCAGTATTTT.

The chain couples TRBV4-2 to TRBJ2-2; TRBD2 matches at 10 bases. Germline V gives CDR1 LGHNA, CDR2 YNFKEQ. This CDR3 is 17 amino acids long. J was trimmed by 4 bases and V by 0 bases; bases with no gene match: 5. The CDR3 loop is CASSQDNLAGVTGELFF. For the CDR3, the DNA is TGTGCCAGCAGCCAAGATAACCTAGCGGGGGTCACCGGGGAGCTGTTTTTT.

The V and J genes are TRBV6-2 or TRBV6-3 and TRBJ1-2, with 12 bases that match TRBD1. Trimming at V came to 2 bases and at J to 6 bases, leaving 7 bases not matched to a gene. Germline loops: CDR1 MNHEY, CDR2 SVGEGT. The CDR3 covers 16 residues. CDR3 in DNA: TGTGCCAGCAGTTACGGGGACAGGGGGCGAGTGGATGGCTACACCTTC. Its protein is CASSYGDRGRVDGYTF.

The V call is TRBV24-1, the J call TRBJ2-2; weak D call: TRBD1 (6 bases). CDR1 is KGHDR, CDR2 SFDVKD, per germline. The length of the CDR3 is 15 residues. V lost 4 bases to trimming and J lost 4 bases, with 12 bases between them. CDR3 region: CATSEDRSSTGELFF. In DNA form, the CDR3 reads TGTGCCACCAGTGAAGACAGGTCCAGCACCGGGGAGCTGTTTTTT.

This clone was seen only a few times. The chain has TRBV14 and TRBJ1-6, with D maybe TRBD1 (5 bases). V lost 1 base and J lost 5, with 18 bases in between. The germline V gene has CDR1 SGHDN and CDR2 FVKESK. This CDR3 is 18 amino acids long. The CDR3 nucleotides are TGTGCCAGCAGCCAAGGATTGGGGTGGTCGGGGGATAATTCACCCCTCCACTTT. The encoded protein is CASSQGLGWSGDNSPLHF.

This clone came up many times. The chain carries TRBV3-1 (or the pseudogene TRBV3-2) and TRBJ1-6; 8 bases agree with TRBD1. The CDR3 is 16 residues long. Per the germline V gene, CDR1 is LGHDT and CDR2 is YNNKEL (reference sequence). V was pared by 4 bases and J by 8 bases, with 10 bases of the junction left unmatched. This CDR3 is CASSPYPGGDDSPLHF. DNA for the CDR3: TGTGCCAGCAGCCCCTACCCAGGGGGCGATGATTCACCCCTCCACTTT.

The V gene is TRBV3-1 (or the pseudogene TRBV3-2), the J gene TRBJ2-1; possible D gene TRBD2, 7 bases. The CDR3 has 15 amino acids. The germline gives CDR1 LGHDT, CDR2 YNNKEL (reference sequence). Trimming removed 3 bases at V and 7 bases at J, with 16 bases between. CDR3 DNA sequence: TGTGCCAGCAGCCAGGGACGGGGGGCCGGGAATGAGCAGTTCTTC. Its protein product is CASSQGRGAGNEQFF.

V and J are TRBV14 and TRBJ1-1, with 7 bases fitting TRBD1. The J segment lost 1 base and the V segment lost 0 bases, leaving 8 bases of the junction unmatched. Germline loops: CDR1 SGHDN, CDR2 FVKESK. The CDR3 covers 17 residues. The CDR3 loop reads CASSQDLGTVTNTEAFF. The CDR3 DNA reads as TGTGCCAGCAGCCAAGATTTAGGGACAGTTACGAACACTGAAGCTTTCTTT.

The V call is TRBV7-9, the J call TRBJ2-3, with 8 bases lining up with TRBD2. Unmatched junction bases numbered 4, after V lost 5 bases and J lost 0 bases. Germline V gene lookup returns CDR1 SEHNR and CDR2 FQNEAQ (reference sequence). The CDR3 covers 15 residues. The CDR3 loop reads CASSILAGSTDTQYF. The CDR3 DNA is TGTGCCAGCAGCATTTTAGCGGGGAGCACAGATACGCAGTATTTT.

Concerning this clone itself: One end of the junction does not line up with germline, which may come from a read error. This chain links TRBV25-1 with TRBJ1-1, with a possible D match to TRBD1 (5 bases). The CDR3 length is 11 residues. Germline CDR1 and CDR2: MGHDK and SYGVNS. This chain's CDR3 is CASSGGSAAAF. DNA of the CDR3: TGTGCCAGCAGCGGGGGTTCAGCGGCTGCTTTT.

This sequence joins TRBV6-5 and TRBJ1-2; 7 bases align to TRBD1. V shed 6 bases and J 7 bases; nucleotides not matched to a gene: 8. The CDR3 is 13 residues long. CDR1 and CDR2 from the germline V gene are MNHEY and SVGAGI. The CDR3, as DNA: TGTGCCAGCAGGATAGCAGGGGGACTTGGCTACACCTTC. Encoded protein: CASRIAGGLGYTF.

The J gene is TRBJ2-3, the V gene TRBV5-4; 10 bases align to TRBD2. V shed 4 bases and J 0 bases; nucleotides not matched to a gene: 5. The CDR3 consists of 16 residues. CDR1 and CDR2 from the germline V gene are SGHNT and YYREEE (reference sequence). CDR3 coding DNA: TGTGCCAGCAGCCGGGAGCGGGGGGGAAGCACAGATACGCAGTATTTT. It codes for CASSRERGGSTDTQYF.

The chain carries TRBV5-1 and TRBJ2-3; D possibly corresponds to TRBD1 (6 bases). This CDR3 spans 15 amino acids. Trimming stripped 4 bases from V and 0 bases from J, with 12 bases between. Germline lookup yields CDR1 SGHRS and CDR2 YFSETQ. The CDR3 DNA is TGCGCCAGCAGCATACAGGGTCGGAGCACAGATACGCAGTATTTT. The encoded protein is CASSIQGRSTDTQYF.

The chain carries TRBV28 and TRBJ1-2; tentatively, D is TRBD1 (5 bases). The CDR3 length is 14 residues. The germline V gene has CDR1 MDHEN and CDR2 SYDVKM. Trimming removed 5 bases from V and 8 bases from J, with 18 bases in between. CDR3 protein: CASSEQALGLGYTF. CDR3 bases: TGTGCCAGCAGTGAACAGGCCCTCGGTCTAGGCTACACCTTC.

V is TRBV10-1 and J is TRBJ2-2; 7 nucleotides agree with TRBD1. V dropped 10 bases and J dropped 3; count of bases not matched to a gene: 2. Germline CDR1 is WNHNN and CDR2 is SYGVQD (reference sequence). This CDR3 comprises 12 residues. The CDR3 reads CANGQDTGELFF. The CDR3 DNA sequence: TGCGCCAACGGACAGGACACCGGGGAGCTGTTTTTT.